Below, 24 T cell receptor beta chains from the same sample are listed, as sequenced in a study of blood T cells in healthy people across ages. The use of a sample-barcoded 5' primer and a J-beta primer mix characterized a second PCR of roughly 7 to 11 cycles. In TCRdb, the 5' RACE reads were re-called with MiXCR into one record per CDR3 protein. The table lists hundreds of thousands of distinct CDR3 sequences, about 61% of them singletons. Sequencing was carried out using blood. The receptors were sampled from a man in his forties in good health.

This sequence joins TRBV30 and TRBJ1-4, with 7 bases fitting TRBD1. CDR1 is GTSNPN, CDR2 SVGIG, per germline (reference sequence). The V gene end was trimmed by 2 bases and the J gene end by 7 bases; junction bases not matched to a gene: 7. CDR3 length: 14 amino acids. CDR3 sequence reads: CAWSMTGQPEKLFF. CDR3 bases: TGTGCCTGGAGTATGACAGGGCAGCCTGAAAAACTGTTTTTT.

The V and J genes are TRBV24-1 and TRBJ1-2, with D tentatively TRBD1 (6 bases). The CDR3 has 13 amino acids. CDR1 is KGHDR, CDR2 SFDVKD, per germline. Trimming removed 10 bases at V and 4 bases at J, with 15 bases between. CDR3 sequence: CATSPGHLYGYTF. In nucleotides, the CDR3 is TGTGCCACAAGTCCGGGACATCTCTATGGCTACACCTTC.

The sample holds many counts of this clonotype. The chain has TRBV2 and TRBJ2-6; D might be TRBD1 (6 bases). Germline CDR1 SNHLY, CDR2 FYNNEI. The V and J ends lost 6 bases and 6 bases respectively, with 18 bases between them. This CDR3 comprises 16 residues. The CDR3 is CASSGRTAQTANVLTF. The CDR3 DNA follows: TGTGCCAGCAGCGGTAGGACAGCTCAAACGGCCAACGTCCTGACTTTC.

This chain connects TRBV4-3 to TRBJ2-4; the D is unclear. Looked up from germline, CDR1 is LGHNA and CDR2 is YSLEER. The CDR3 loop spans 13 amino acids. Trimming pared 0 bases from V and 13 bases from J, leaving 13 bases between. This CDR3 is CASSQDGRVEQYF. CDR3 sequence (DNA): TGCGCCAGCAGCCAAGATGGAAGGGTGGAGCAGTACTTC.

The chain uses TRBV4-1 and TRBJ2-7; no clear D gene. Trimming removed 0 bases at V and 13 bases at J, with 10 bases between. Germline V CDR1 and CDR2: MGHRA, YSYEKL. The CDR3 is 11 residues long. As DNA, the CDR3 is TGCGCCAGCAGCCAAGACGGCGGTAATTACTTC. It is translated as CASSQDGGNYF.

The V and J genes are TRBV4-3 and TRBJ2-3; 12 bases are a match to TRBD2. The germline V gene encodes CDR1 LGHNA and CDR2 YSLEER. CDR3 size: 18 residues. V was pared by 0 bases and J by 3 bases, with 7 bases of the junction left unmatched. CDR3 protein: CASSQDHPTSGRTDTQYF. DNA for the CDR3: TGCGCCAGCAGCCAAGATCACCCGACTAGCGGGAGAACAGATACGCAGTATTTT.

The chain has TRBV7-6 and TRBJ2-3; 12 nucleotides align to TRBD2. After removal of 1 base from V and 0 bases from J, the junction contained 5 bases not matched to a gene. This CDR3 is 18 amino acids long. Germline V gene data show CDR1 as SGHVS and CDR2 as FNYEAQ. CDR3 sequence: CASSLVPSGGGSTDTQYF. The CDR3 bases are TGTGCCAGCAGCTTAGTCCCTAGCGGGGGGGGGAGCACAGATACGCAGTATTTT.

The chain employs TRBV27 and TRBJ2-5; 11 nucleotides align to TRBD1. The end of the DNA aligns better with TRBJ2-4, so the J call may be wrong. The CDR3 spans 14 residues. CDR1 and CDR2 (germline): MNHEY, SMNVEV (reference sequence). CDR3 residues: CASGIRDRGNIQYF. The DNA of the CDR3 is TGTGCCAGCGGAATCAGGGACAGGGGGAACATTCAGTACTTC.

This clonotype turned up a few times. The V gene is TRBV9, the J gene TRBJ2-3, with 11 positions matching TRBD2. V lost 4 bases to trimming and J lost 2 bases; unmatched junction nucleotides: 6. Per germline, CDR1 SGDLS and CDR2 YYNGEE. The CDR3 covers 16 residues. The CDR3 region is CASSSGTSGITDTQYF. The CDR3, as DNA: TGTGCCAGCAGCTCCGGGACTAGCGGAATCACAGATACGCAGTATTTT.

This sequence joins TRBV29-1 and TRBJ2-7; D unclear. Trimming took 5 bases from V and 6 from J, leaving 17 bases between them. The CDR3 runs 13 residues. The V gene's germline CDR1 is SQVTM and CDR2 ANQGSEA. The CDR3 loop is CSVLAAWSAEQYF. DNA of the CDR3: TGCAGCGTTTTGGCAGCTTGGTCGGCCGAGCAGTACTTC.

CDR3 residues: CASSRVRYEQYF. CDR3 DNA sequence: TGTGCCAGCAGTAGGGTTCGCTACGAGCAGTACTTC. The chain employs TRBV12-3 or TRBV12-4 and TRBJ2-4; D gene ambiguous. The J call is in doubt because the DNA end fits TRBJ2-7 better. The CDR3 extends over 12 amino acids.

Note on this clonotype: As the CDR3 is not closed by the conserved phenylalanine or tryptophan, this likely results from a read error. The rearrangement links TRBV29-1 to TRBJ2-7; 10 bases align to TRBD1. CDR1 is SQVTM, CDR2 ANQGSEA, per germline. The CDR3 has 12 residues. Trimming cost V 7 bases and J 4 bases; bases outside gene matches: 4. CDR3 amino acids: CSARDRGYEQYI. The CDR3 DNA reads TGCAGCGCTCGGGACAGGGGTTACGAGCAGTACATC.

The V and J genes are TRBV5-1 and TRBJ1-2; unclear D gene. V lost 1 base to trimming and J lost 8 bases, with 15 bases between them. From germline, CDR1 is SGHRS and CDR2 YFSETQ. The CDR3 is made up of 14 amino acids. CDR3 DNA sequence: TGCGCCAGCAGCTTGTACGATGGGGTAGCCGGCTACACCTTC. The encoded protein is CASSLYDGVAGYTF.

At least ten counts were recorded for this clonotype. J is TRBJ2-5 and V is TRBV29-1; a weak D match, TRBD2 (7 bases). CDR1 SQVTM and CDR2 ANQGSEA come from the germline V gene. This CDR3 spans 13 amino acids. The germline V and J ends were trimmed by 4 bases and 10 bases, with 19 bases remaining between them. The CDR3, as DNA: TGCAGCGTTGGCGGGGGCGCAGAAGTGGACCAGTACTTC. This sequence encodes CSVGGGAEVDQYF.

The chain combines TRBV7-7 with TRBJ2-1; tentatively, D is TRBD2 (5 bases). Germline lookup yields CDR1 SSHAT and CDR2 FNYEAQ (reference sequence). V was pared by 1 base and J by 7 bases, with 14 bases between. The CDR3 sequence is 15 residues long. This CDR3 is CASSLGASNWNEQFF. CDR3 coding DNA: TGTGCCAGCAGCTTAGGGGCTAGCAACTGGAATGAGCAGTTCTTC. Together with reference TRBV7-7 and TRBJ2-1, the CDR3 gives the full variable domain: GAGVSQSPRYKVTKRGQDVTLRCDPISSHATLYWYQQALGQGPEFLTYFNYEAQPDKSGLPSDRFSAERPEGSISTLTIQRTEQRDSAMYRCASSLGASNWNEQFFGPGTRLTVL.

V gene TRBV27 combines with J gene TRBJ2-3; 7 bases agree with TRBD2. The J segment lost 1 base and the V segment lost 3 bases, leaving 7 bases of the junction unmatched. Germline CDR1 and CDR2: MNHEY and SMNVEV (reference sequence). The CDR3 is 16 residues long. CDR3 sequence reads: CASSLRGGSGTDTQYF. The CDR3 coding sequence is TGTGCCAGCAGTTTGAGGGGCGGGAGCGGCACAGATACGCAGTATTTT.

The V call is TRBV18, the J call TRBJ2-7; D is ambiguous. The CDR3 runs to 10 residues. Looked up from germline, CDR1 is KGHSH and CDR2 is LQKENI. The V gene lost 8 bases and the J gene lost 9 bases, with 11 bases spanning the gap. Written as DNA, the CDR3 is TGTGCCAGCGCTGACAACCGGCAGTACTTC. This codes for CASADNRQYF.

About this clonotype itself: This may come from a read error, since a much larger clone is one base off. The chain is built from TRBV10-3 and TRBJ2-3; 10 bases fit TRBD2. J gave up 3 bases and V 10 bases, and 7 bases lay outside the gene matches. From germline, CDR1 is ENHRY and CDR2 SYGVKD. This CDR3 has 14 amino acids. Here the CDR3 reads CATTEREGTDTQYF. CDR3 coding DNA: TGTGCCACGACAGAGCGGGAGGGAACAGATACGCAGTATTTT.

CDR3 sequence (DNA): TGTGCCAGCAGCGGGGGACAGCTGCATGGCTACACCTTC. It specifies CASSGGQLHGYTF. The J gene is TRBJ1-2, the V gene TRBV27, with TRBD1 identical over 7 bases. From germline, CDR1 is MNHEY and CDR2 SMNVEV (reference sequence). The CDR3 has 13 amino acids. V was clipped by 6 bases and J by 6 bases; unmatched bases: 7.

The chain combines TRBV28 with TRBJ2-7, with TRBD1 as a possible D gene (6 bases). The CDR3 runs 14 residues. Trimming stripped 7 bases from V and 0 bases from J, with 13 bases between. Germline-derived CDR1 and CDR2 are MDHEN and SYDVKM. The DNA of the CDR3 is TGTGCCAGCACCGGGGACACTTCCTCCTACGAGCAGTACTTC. Encoded protein: CASTGDTSSYEQYF.

This chain uses TRBV20-1 with TRBJ2-1; no clear D gene. The CDR3 extends over 10 amino acids. V lost 4 bases to trimming and J lost 9 bases, with 7 bases between them. From germline, CDR1 is DFQATT and CDR2 SNEGSKA (reference sequence). The CDR3 reads CSATHPEQFF. The CDR3 DNA reads TGCAGTGCTACTCATCCTGAGCAGTTCTTC.

The chain has TRBV28 and TRBJ2-5, with 7 bases identical to TRBD2. This CDR3 has 15 amino acids. Germline trimming cut 1 base from V and 5 bases from J; bases unmatched to any gene: 7. The germline V gene has CDR1 MDHEN and CDR2 SYDVKM. The CDR3 bases are TGTGCCAGCAGTTTATTCTCGGACGGGGGGGAGACCCAGTACTTC. This sequence encodes CASSLFSDGGETQYF.

J is TRBJ2-5 and V is TRBV11-1; D could derive from TRBD1 or TRBD2 (6 bases each). V was cut by 5 bases and J by 1 base, with 14 bases left in between. CDR3 length: 15 amino acids. The germline V gene has CDR1 SGHAT and CDR2 FQDESV (reference sequence). CDR3 in amino acids: CASSRLRGPQETQYF. CDR3 in DNA: TGTGCCAGCAGCAGACTCCGGGGGCCCCAAGAGACCCAGTACTTC.

This clonotype turned up a few times. V gene TRBV5-1 combines with J gene TRBJ2-3; 7 bases align to TRBD2. Germline values: CDR1 SGHRS, CDR2 YFSETQ. This CDR3 region has 15 residues. Trimming at V came to 5 bases and at J to 0 bases, leaving 6 bases not matched to a gene. The CDR3 DNA reads TGCGCCAGCAGACAAAGCGGGGTTAGCACAGATACGCAGTATTTT. Translating it yields CASRQSGVSTDTQYF.